This note documents a single T cell receptor (beta chain) sequence. Which antigen it targets is not known. The input lacks base qualities; no much larger clone sits a single base away. The receptor library was made with 5' RACE. This sample was sequenced with an Illumina HiSeq 2500. The second PCR ran for about 7 to 11 cycles and used a J-beta primer mix along with a sample-barcoded 5' primer. Each TCR beta cDNA molecule received a unique molecular identifier from a template-switch 5' adaptor carrying 12 random nucleotides. Each sample yielded at least 2.5 million CDR3-containing paired-end reads. First-strand cDNA was synthesized from all RNA with the Mint cDNA synthesis kit, primed by a TRBC-specific oligonucleotide. Following uracil-DNA glycosylase treatment, a first 18-cycle PCR with universal primers M1SS and BC2_uni_R was performed on all cDNA. On the authors' methods: For normalization, 1 million high-quality reads were randomly selected from each sample, with every read carrying a distinct molecular identifier. Instead of being binned into consensus sequences, reads that shared molecular identifiers were thrown out. MiTCR, run with a Q25 quality threshold and the strictest error-elimination algorithm, handled CDR3 identification, clonotype clustering and error correction. Lower-bound total TCR beta diversity was estimated with a nonparametric unseen species model using Euler transformation. The public reads were run again by TCRdb, first through fastp at Q25 and then through MiXCR, and only productive beta chains were kept. CDR3 protein sequences are deduplicated, and each keeps its most common genes and DNA. TCRdb's processing, not the study's, gives the V and J calls here. This sample has 800,000 to 950,000 distinct CDR3 sequences in its table, and 40% to 60% of those were observed once. In total, the top ten clones hold roughly 12% of the sample.

The entry originates in a study of blood T cells in healthy people across ages (dated by TCRdb to between 2014 and 2017). For the wider study: In model experiments, roughly one uniquely barcoded TCR beta cDNA molecule per two T cells was captured by template switching. The study measured age-related changes in TCR beta repertoire diversity using deep sequencing normalized with unique cDNA molecular identifiers. Two additional independent replicas of 1 million unique cDNA reads from the same blood draw were analyzed for two donors (one aged 18 to 29 and one aged 80 or older). To avoid experimental bias, donors of different ages were distributed randomly across sequencing lanes. Four age groups were formed from the donors: young (average roughly 16 years), middle-aged (around 37), aged (under 70) and long-lived (about 80). What the research found in general, with its limitations: As age increased, observed TCR beta diversity per million T cells dropped in a roughly linear way, and a significant reduction was already evident by age roughly 40. Estimates of total diversity based on one million sequenced T cells were considered lower bounds and underestimates. Because profiling used bulk unsorted PBMCs, naive and antigen-experienced compartments could not be compared conclusively. The long-lived group showed more naive CD4+ T cells, fewer expanded clones and increased TCR diversity than the aged group, suggesting age selection. Donor CMV infection status was unknown, potentially confounding age-related changes in expanded clonotypes. Observed TCR beta diversity correlated strongly with the percentage of naive T cells measured by flow cytometry.

Donors were 39 systemically healthy Caucasian individuals from Russia aged roughly 6 to 90 years. Each donor gave about 11 milliliters of peripheral blood, drawn into EDTA-treated Vacutainer tubes. Ficoll-Paque density-gradient centrifugation was used to isolate PBMCs, with at least 6.5 million obtained per sample. Trizol reagent was used to extract total RNA from the PBMCs, yielding at least 5.5 micrograms per sample. Naive CD45RAhigh/CD27high T cell percentages were measured by flow cytometry on a PBMC aliquot from every donor. The sequenced sample was blood. The origin of this receptor is a man in his thirties or forties in good health.

The nucleotide sequence is given as TGTGCCACTGGGGGGGGTTCCACAGATACGCAGTATTTT. It codes for CATGGGSTDTQYF. The chain couples TRBV12-3 or TRBV12-4 to TRBJ2-3; 7 bases in the junction line up with TRBD2. For this chain, trimming is 10 bases at the V end and 2 bases at the J end, and the number of junction bases without a gene match is 6. The CDR3 measures 13 amino acids from cysteine to phenylalanine. Just the 39-base CDR3 DNA is kept, in frame starting at base 1.